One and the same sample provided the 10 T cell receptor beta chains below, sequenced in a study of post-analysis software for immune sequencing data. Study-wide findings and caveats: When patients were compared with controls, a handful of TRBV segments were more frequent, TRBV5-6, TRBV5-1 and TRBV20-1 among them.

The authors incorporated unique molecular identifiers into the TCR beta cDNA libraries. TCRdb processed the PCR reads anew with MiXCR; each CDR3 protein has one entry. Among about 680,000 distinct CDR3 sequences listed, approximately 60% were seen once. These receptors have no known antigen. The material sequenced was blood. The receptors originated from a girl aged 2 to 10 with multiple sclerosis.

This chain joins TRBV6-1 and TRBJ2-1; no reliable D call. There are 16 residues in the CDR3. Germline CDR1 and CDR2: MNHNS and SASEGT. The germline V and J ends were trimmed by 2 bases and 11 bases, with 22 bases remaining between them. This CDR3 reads CASSEHGRTAGVKQFF. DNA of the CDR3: TGTGCCAGCAGTGAACATGGACGGACGGCCGGAGTTAAGCAGTTCTTC.

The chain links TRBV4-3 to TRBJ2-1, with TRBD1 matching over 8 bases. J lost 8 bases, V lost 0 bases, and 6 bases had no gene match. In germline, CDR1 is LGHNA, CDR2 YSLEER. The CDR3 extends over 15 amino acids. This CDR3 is CASSQDWTGIYEQFF. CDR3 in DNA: TGCGCCAGCAGCCAAGATTGGACAGGGATCTATGAGCAGTTCTTC.

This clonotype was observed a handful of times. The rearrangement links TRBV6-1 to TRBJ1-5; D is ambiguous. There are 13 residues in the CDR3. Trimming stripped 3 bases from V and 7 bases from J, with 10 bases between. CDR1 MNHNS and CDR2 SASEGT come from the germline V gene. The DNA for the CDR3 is TGTGCCAGCAGTGAGCACCAGGCCCAGCCCCAGCATTTT. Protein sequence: CASSEHQAQPQHF.

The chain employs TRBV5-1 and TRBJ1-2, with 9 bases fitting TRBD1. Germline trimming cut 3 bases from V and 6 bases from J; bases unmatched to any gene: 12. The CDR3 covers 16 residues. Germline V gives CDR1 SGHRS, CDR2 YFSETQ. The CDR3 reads CASSSVAGTGSNGYTF. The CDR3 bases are TGCGCCAGCAGCTCGGTAGCCGGGACAGGGAGTAATGGCTACACCTTC.

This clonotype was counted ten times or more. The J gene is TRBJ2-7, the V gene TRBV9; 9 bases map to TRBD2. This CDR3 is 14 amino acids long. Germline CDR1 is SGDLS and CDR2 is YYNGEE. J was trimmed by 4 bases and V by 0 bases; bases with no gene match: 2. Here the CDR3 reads CASSVGSGSYEQYF. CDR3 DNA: TGTGCCAGCAGCGTAGGTAGCGGGAGTTACGAGCAGTACTTC.

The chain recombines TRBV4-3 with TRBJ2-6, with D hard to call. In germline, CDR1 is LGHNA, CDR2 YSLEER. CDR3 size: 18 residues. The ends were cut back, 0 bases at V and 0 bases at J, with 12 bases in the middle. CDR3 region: CASSQDVTRYSGANVLTF. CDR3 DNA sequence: TGCGCCAGCAGCCAAGATGTGACGAGATACTCTGGGGCCAACGTCCTGACTTTC.

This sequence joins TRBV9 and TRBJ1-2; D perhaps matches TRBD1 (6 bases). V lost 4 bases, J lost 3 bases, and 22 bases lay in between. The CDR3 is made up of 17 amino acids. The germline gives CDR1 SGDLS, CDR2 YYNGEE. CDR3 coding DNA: TGTGCCAGCAGCCCTCAACTGGGGCCTGCAGGGGACTATGGCTACACCTTC. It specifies CASSPQLGPAGDYGYTF.

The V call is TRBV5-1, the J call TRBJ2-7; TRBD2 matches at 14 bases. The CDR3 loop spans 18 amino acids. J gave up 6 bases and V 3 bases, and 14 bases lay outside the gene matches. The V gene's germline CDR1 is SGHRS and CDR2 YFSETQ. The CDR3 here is CASSYDAGLAGEVSEQYF. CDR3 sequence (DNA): TGCGCCAGCAGCTACGACGCGGGACTAGCGGGAGAGGTTTCCGAGCAGTACTTC.

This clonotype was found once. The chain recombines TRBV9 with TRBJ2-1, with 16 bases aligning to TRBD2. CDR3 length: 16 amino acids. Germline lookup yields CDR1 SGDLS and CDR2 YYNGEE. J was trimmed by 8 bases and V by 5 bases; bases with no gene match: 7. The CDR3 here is CASSYGTSGGADEQFF. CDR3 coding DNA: TGTGCCAGCAGTTATGGGACTAGCGGGGGGGCCGATGAGCAGTTCTTC.

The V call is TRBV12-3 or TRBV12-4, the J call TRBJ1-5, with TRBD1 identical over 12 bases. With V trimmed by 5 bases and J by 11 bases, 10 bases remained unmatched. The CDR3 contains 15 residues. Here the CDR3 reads CASSPGTGGWGAQHF. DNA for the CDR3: TGTGCCAGCAGTCCCGGGACAGGGGGCTGGGGGGCCCAGCATTTT.